These 9 T cell receptor beta chains were all obtained from the same sample, sequenced in a study of T cell responses to AZD1222 COVID-19 vaccine. The data were produced by immunoSEQ multiplex PCR, yet TCRdb's version contains in-frame clones alone and is incomplete. The sample has some 120,000 clones; about 88% are singletons. The sequences come from peripheral blood, collected 28 days after the second AZD1222 dose. These receptors were obtained from an adult who received the AZD1222 COVID-19 vaccine.

This clone came up once. The CDR3 region has the DNA TGTGCCAGCAGTGCAGGGGGCGAAAGCAATCAGCCCCAGCATTTT. Residues: CASSAGGESNQPQHF. V gene TRBV2 combines with J gene TRBJ1-5; 8 bases align to TRBD1. Germline assignment: CDR1 SNHLY and CDR2 FYNNEI. With V trimmed by 4 bases and J by 1 base, 3 bases remained unmatched. The CDR3 totals 15 residues.

This chain connects TRBV28 to TRBJ2-2; the D gene could be TRBD1 or TRBD2 (6 bases each). This CDR3 comprises 15 residues. Germline V CDR1 and CDR2: MDHEN, SYDVKM. With 2 bases removed from V and 4 bases from J, the gap between germline ends came to 11 bases. CDR3 nucleotides: TGTGCCAGCAGTTTAGGGGGGCTACTCACCGGGGAGCTGTTTTTT. As protein: CASSLGGLLTGELFF.

The chain uses TRBV30 and TRBJ2-6, with D uncertain. CDR3 size: 15 residues. CDR1 is GTSNPN and CDR2 is SVGIG in the germline V gene (reference sequence). V shed 0 bases and J shed 0 bases, with 6 bases lying between them. For the CDR3, the DNA is TGTGCCTGGAGTGTACGGCTCTCTGGGGCCAACGTCCTGACTTTC. Translation gives CAWSVRLSGANVLTF.

The chain links TRBV18 to TRBJ2-5; D not certain. CDR3 length equals 16 residues. V shed 5 bases and J shed 4 bases, with 20 bases lying between them. Germline CDR1 KGHSH, CDR2 LQKENI. The CDR3 sequence is CASSSDLGLVGETQYF. CDR3 sequence (DNA): TGTGCCAGCTCATCAGACCTAGGGTTAGTGGGAGAGACCCAGTACTTC.

The chain is built from TRBV19 and TRBJ2-7; a weak D match, TRBD1 (5 bases). Germline values: CDR1 LNHDA, CDR2 SQIVND (reference sequence). The CDR3 covers 12 residues. Between the trimmed V and J ends, which lost 6 bases and 2 bases, there was a span of 8 bases. This CDR3 reads CASSQGTYEQYF. CDR3 bases: TGTGCCAGTAGCCAGGGCACCTACGAGCAGTACTTC. The full variable domain, with the rest looked up from reference TRBV19 and TRBJ2-7, is DGGITQSPKYLFRKEGQNVTLSCEQNLNHDAMYWYRQDPGQGLRLIYYSQIVNDFQKGDIAEGYSVSREKKESFPLTVTSAQKNPTAFYLCASSQGTYEQYFGPGTRLTVT.

The rearrangement joins TRBV21-1 to TRBJ2-6; the D call of TRBD1 is as the table states it, not checked on the DNA. TRBV21-1 is termed a pseudogene. The CDR3 has 22 amino acids. The CDR3 nucleotides are TGTGCCAGCAGCAGCAGAGGGGGGACAGGGGTATGGGCCAACTCTGGGGCCAACGTCCTGACTTTC. This translates into CASSSRGGTGVWANSGANVLTF.

The chain has TRBV7-3 and TRBJ2-1, with 9 bases matching TRBD2. Germline loops: CDR1 SGHTA, CDR2 FQGTGA. The CDR3 has 14 amino acids. The J segment lost 7 bases and the V segment lost 5 bases, leaving 6 bases of the junction unmatched. The CDR3: CASSAGLAGNEQFF. DNA of the CDR3: TGTGCCAGCAGCGCCGGGCTAGCGGGGAATGAGCAGTTCTTC.

This sequence joins TRBV7-2 and TRBJ2-5; 9 bases agree with TRBD2. Germline V gene data show CDR1 as SGHTA and CDR2 as FQGNSA. The CDR3 has 15 residues. With 1 base clipped from V and 3 bases from J, the junction kept 3 bases outside the gene matches. CDR3 DNA: TGTGCCAGCAGCTTAGGCGGGGGGGCCGAAGAGACCCAGTACTTC. Translation: CASSLGGGAEETQYF.

V is TRBV10-2 and J is TRBJ2-5, with TRBD2 matching 13 bases. The V segment lost 6 bases and the J segment 7 bases; nucleotides outside the gene matches: 5. The CDR3 covers 14 residues. Per germline, CDR1 WSHSY and CDR2 SAAADI. The DNA for the CDR3 is TGCGCCAGCAGGCCCCGACTAGCGGGGGGGACCCAGTACTTC. It specifies CASRPRLAGGTQYF.